This TCR beta chain was identified in a study of CD8 T cells in ankylosing spondylitis. The authors made TCR beta libraries by quantitative 5'-RACE with molecular barcodes. TCRdb itself ran the 5' RACE reads through MiXCR, one entry per CDR3 protein. This sample carries approximately 550,000 distinct CDR3 sequences, 10% to 15% of them seen once, and the ten largest clones take nearly 7%. This clonotype was detected a few times. Its antigen is undetermined. Study findings and constraints: Relatively scarce in peripheral blood, disease-linked clones were CD8+. Researchers reportedly found disease-linked clones significantly enriched in matched ankylosing spondylitis synovial fluid. Ankylosing spondylitis blood seemed to carry a telltale TCR beta motif made of several highly homologous variants.

Trimming took 5 bases from V and 0 from J, leaving 8 bases between them. The CDR3 covers 14 residues. The chain carries TRBV12-3 or TRBV12-4 and TRBJ1-3, with D possibly being TRBD1 (5 bases). Sequenced: blood, either unsorted or a sorted T cell fraction (not recorded which). This sequence was found in a male donor with ankylosing spondylitis. DNA for the CDR3: TGTGCCAGCAGTCGAGACAGCTCTGGAAACACCATATATTTT. This codes for CASSRDSSGNTIYF.